The sequence of this TCR beta chain was determined in a study of T cell responses to AZD1222 COVID-19 vaccine. Whole-study findings and limits: Unmutated regions of variants are reportedly targeted by nearly half of spike-specific TCRs. Vaccine-related CD4 TCRs covered spike, predominating at 160-218 and 743-854.

The CDR3 consists of 17 residues. The germline gives CDR1 MDHEN, CDR2 SYDVKM. Trimming left V 4 bases short and J 1 base short, with 14 bases between. Libraries were prepared by immunoSEQ multiplex PCR; TCRdb keeps only in-frame clonotypes and omits some of them. The table includes about 96,000 clones, roughly 90% detected once. Points on this clone: Its antigen is currently unknown.

The chain uses TRBV28 and TRBJ2-6; TRBD2 might be the D (6 bases). The source is an adult in good health. Source: peripheral blood, taken on day 0 of AZD1222 vaccination. The CDR3 sequence is CASSSGGAGSGANVLTF. CDR3 sequence (DNA): TGTGCCAGCAGTTCAGGTGGCGCGGGATCTGGGGCCAACGTCCTGACTTTC.